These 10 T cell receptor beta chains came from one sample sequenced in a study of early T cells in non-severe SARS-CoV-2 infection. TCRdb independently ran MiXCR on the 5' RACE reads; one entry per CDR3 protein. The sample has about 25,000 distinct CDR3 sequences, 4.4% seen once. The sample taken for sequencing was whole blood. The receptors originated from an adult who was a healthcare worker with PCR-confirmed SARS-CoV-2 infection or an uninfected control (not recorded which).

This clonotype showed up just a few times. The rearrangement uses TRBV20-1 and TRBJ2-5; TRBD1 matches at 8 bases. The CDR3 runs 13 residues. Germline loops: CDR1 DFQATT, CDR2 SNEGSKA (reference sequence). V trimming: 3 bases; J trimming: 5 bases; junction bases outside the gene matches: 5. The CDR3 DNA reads TGCAGTGCTAGTGGACAGGGTTGGGAGACCCAGTACTTC. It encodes CSASGQGWETQYF.

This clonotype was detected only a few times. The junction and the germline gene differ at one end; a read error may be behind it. The CDR3 loop is CSARDQWATNIQYF. DNA of the CDR3: TGCAGTGCTAGAGATCAGTGGGCCACAAACATTCAGTACTTC. The V and J genes are TRBV20-1 and TRBJ2-4; D not resolved. CDR1 and CDR2 (germline): DFQATT, SNEGSKA (reference sequence). The CDR3 sequence is 14 residues long.

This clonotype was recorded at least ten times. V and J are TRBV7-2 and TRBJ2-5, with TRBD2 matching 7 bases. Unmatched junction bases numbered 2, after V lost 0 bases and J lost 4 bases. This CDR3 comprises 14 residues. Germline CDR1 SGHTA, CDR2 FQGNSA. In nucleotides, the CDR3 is TGTGCCAGCAGCTTAGCGGGAGGGCTAGAGACCCAGTACTTC. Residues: CASSLAGGLETQYF. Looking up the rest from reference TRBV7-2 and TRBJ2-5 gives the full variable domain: GAGVSQSPSNKVTEKGKDVELRCDPISGHTALYWYRQSLGQGLEFLIYFQGNSAPDKSGLPSDRFSAERTGGSVSTLTIQRTQQEDSAVYLCASSLAGGLETQYFGPGTRLLVL.

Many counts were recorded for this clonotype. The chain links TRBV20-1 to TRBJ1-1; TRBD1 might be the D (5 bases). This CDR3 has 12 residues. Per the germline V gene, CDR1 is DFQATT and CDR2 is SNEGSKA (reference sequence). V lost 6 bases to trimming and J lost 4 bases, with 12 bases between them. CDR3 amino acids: CSARDLTTEAFF. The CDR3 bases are TGCAGTGCCAGGGACCTGACCACTGAAGCTTTCTTT.

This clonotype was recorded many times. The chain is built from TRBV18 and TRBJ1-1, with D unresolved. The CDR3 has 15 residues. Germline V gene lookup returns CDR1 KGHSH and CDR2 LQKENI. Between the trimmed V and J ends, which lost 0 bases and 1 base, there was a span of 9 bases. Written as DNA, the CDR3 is TGTGCCAGCTCACCACCGTCCAGAGAGAACACTGAAGCTTTCTTT. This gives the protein CASSPPSRENTEAFF.

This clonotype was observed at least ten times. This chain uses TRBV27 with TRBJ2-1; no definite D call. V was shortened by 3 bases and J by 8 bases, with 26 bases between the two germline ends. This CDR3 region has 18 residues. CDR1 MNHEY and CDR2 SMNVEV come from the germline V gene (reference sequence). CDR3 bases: TGTGCCAGCAGTTTCTTTCTAGTTGAGTGTTTCGTGAGAGATGAGCAGTTCTTC. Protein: CASSFFLVECFVRDEQFF.

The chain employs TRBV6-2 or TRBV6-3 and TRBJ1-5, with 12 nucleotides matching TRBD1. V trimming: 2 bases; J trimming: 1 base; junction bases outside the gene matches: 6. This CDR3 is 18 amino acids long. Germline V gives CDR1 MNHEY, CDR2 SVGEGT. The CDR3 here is CASSYRGQGARSNQPQHF. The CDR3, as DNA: TGTGCCAGCAGTTACAGGGGACAGGGGGCGAGGAGCAATCAGCCCCAGCATTTT.

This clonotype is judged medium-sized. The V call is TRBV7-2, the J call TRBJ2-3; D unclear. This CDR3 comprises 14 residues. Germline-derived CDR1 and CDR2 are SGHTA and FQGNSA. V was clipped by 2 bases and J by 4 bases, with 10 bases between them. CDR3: CASSLTFGADTQYF. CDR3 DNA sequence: TGTGCCAGCAGCTTAACCTTCGGCGCAGATACGCAGTATTTT.

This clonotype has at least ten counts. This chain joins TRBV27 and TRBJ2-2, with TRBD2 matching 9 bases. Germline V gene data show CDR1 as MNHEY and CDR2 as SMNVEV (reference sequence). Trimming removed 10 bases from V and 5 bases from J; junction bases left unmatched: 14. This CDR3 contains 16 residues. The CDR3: CATTPHRLAGTGELFF. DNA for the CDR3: TGTGCCACCACACCTCACCGGCTAGCGGGAACCGGGGAGCTGTTTTTT.

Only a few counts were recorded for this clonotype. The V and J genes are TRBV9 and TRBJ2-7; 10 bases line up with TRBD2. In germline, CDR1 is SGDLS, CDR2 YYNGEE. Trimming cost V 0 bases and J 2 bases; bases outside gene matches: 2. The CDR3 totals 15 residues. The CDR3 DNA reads TGTGCCAGCAGCGTAGGCCTAGCGGGAGCCTACGAGCAGTACTTC. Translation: CASSVGLAGAYEQYF.